The TCR beta chain described here comes from a study of shared clonotypes between healthy human individuals (TCRdb year 2020). Background on the whole study: The cohort included three men and a couple of women between 18 and 49 years of age. Libraries were prepared and TCR repertoires were sequenced by different laboratories using diverse techniques, in order to increase sequencing depth and limit assay-specific biases. For each donor, three plates each were used for CD4 naive and CD4 memory, two plates were used for CD8 naive, and one plate was used for CD8 memory. The study deeply sequenced blood TCR repertoires of 5 or 6 healthy adults to estimate repertoire size and the extent of clonotype sharing between individuals. Between about 0.85 and 9.5 billion PBMCs per donor were obtained by leukapheresis. Broad study findings and their caveats: Incomplete sequencing was indicated by rarefaction of sorted-subset datasets, despite the large sequencing depth. Compared with non-shared clonotypes, clonotypes shared by all four sorted-subset donors had higher generation probabilities. Across four donors, approximately 4.6% of naive CD4, approximately 3.6% of naive CD8, around 2.5% of memory CD4, and 0.4% of memory CD8 clonotypes were shared. Because the study included a small number of donors, the genetic and exposure-history diversity represented was limited. Pairwise subsampling indicated that sequencing depth was expected to affect the degree of clonotype sharing among donors. Estimated clonotype richness was generally larger for naive than for memory subsets. Only blood was sampled, and tissue TCR repertoires likely differ from those in blood.

Regarding this clone: Its recognized antigen is unknown. It has no much larger one-base neighbor in the sample; base qualities were not kept.

Using the deep immunoSEQ assay, TCR CDR3 regions were amplified from genomic DNA by multiplex PCR. Extracted genomic DNA from each cell subset was spread evenly across all wells of several immunoSEQ 96-well plates, with each plate serving as a replicate. For sorted subsets, 200 to 250 ng genomic DNA, equal to tens of thousands of T cell genomes, was loaded into each replicate PCR. The purified libraries were quantified using a Qubit 3.0 fluorometer, sized with a Bioanalyzer 2100, and then quantified again using the KAPA Library Quantification kit. A separate single-read 150-cycle Illumina NextSeq 550 flow cell was used to sequence each immunoSEQ 96-well plate. The original methods were these. Because the immunoSEQ output held only junctional sequences and lacked quality scores, the filtering could not match the filtering applied to full-length reads. To assign V/J genes and CDR3, sequences were annotated using PyIR, a Python wrapper for IgBLAST v1.9, with IMGT germline references. Reads were filtered out if the reads had weak V/J assignments (E-value above 1e-6), no CDR3, stop codons, out-of-frame junctions, or ambiguous translated residues. A V3J clonotype was defined by an identical inferred V gene, J gene, and CDR3 amino acid sequence. Percentage overlap between repertoires was computed as shared unique clonotypes divided by the size of the smaller repertoire. RTK rarefaction, the Chao1 estimator, and Recon v2.1 estimates of unobserved clonotypes were used to assess repertoire richness. Generation probabilities were computed with OLGA for all TCRbeta clonotypes obtained by the gDNA method from four donors. Held by TCRdb, this immuneACCESS table contains in-frame sequences only and omits some clones. Under half of the omission traces to an unresolved V gene where checked; the cause of the rest is unknown. V, J and clone size are those of that table, while D and trimming were read from the DNA. The table for this sample lists about 590,000 clones; less than 97% of them were counted only once. The ten largest clones take up about 0.11% of the sample.

CD8 naive samples were CD45RO-negative cells positively selected for CCR7, giving a CD45RA+CCR7+ population that excluded TemRA cells. Healthy HIV-negative adults with no recently reported acute infections or vaccinations were included as donors. Every donor was a Caucasian adult residing in Nashville, Tennessee, USA. After blood collection by leukapheresis, PBMCs were isolated using Ficoll-Histopaque density gradient centrifugation and then cryopreserved in the vapor phase of liquid nitrogen. Analytical flow cytometry was used to check the purity and quantity of each magnetically sorted T cell population. Genomic DNA was isolated from every sorted fraction and measured by UV absorbance on a Nanodrop 2000c. According to the germline V gene (reference sequence), CDR1 reads SEHNR and CDR2 reads FQNEAQ. The CDR3 runs 14 amino acids, cysteine and phenylalanine included. Only the CDR3 part of the read is kept: 42 bases, read in frame from the first base. The germline V and J ends show losses of 4 bases and 6 bases respectively, and no gene match explains 7 bases of the junction.

The rearrangement joined TRBV7-9 to TRBJ2-7, with TRBD1 identical over 9 junction bases. This receptor was taken from a woman in her 30s in good health. The sample comprised naive CD8+ T cells sorted from blood. Reading the label with the study, this specimen's cell subset or site is: CD45RA+CCR7+. The encoded CDR3 is CASSSPGTGLEQYF. The bases read TGTGCCAGCAGCTCCCCCGGGACAGGGCTCGAGCAGTACTTC.